This T cell receptor (beta chain) emerged from a study of T cells expressing NK-cell markers. As for the study in general: TCR beta repertoires came from sorted CD3+CD56+NKG2C+, CD3+CD56+NKG2C- and CD3+CD56-NKG2C+ T cells.

TCRdb re-called the 5' RACE reads and shows each CDR3 protein once, DNA omitted. The table lists some 410,000 distinct CDR3 sequences. The V gene's germline CDR1 is MNHNS and CDR2 SASEGT. The CDR3 is made up of 15 amino acids. This receptor was obtained from a woman aged 18-70 years in good health. The rearrangement links TRBV6-1 to TRBJ1-4; TCRdb reports TRBD1, a call that lacks DNA to check it against. Sequenced input: blood T cells: a sorted CD56 or NKG2C T cell subset, CD4+ or CD8+ T cells, or bulk PBMC T cells (not recorded which). The CDR3 sequence: CASSRQGNSNEKLFF.